The 32 T cell receptor beta chains below all came from one sample that was sequenced in a study of cytomegalovirus exposure and HLA in healthy donors (dated by TCRdb to 2015 to 2018). The library was prepared using the immunoSEQ multiplex PCR assay. TCRdb obtained this table from immuneACCESS and retained in-frame rearrangements with V and J assigned. These tables miss some clones; where compared with another copy, unresolved V genes account for less than half of the shortfall, and the remainder is unexplained. Recorded for this sample are roughly 330,000 clones; roughly 90% of them occurred a single time. Clones ranked in the top ten supply approximately 1.2% of the sample. The sequencing input was PBMCs. Receptors were obtained from a young woman in good health and CMV-seropositive.

This clone was seen a few times. V is TRBV6-5 and J is TRBJ1-1, with D possibly matching TRBD1 (6 bases). The CDR3 is 12 amino acids. V shed 6 bases and J shed 7 bases, with 12 bases lying between them. Germline-derived CDR1 and CDR2 are MNHEY and SVGAGI. CDR3 residues: CASSSGQLEAFF. The CDR3 DNA reads TGTGCCAGCAGCTCCGGACAGCTTGAAGCTTTCTTT.

The V gene is TRBV2, the J gene TRBJ1-1, with 8 bases that match TRBD1. The J segment lost 2 bases and the V segment lost 10 bases, leaving 6 bases of the junction unmatched. The V gene's germline CDR1 is SNHLY and CDR2 FYNNEI. This CDR3 comprises 13 residues. The CDR3 region has the DNA TGTGCCAAGACAGGGGAGGACAACACTGAAGCTTTCTTT. Protein: CAKTGEDNTEAFF.

This clone was seen a single time. The sample holds other DNA sequences that translate to the same CDR3. The V and J genes are TRBV11-2 and TRBJ2-5, with D perhaps assigned TRBD1 or TRBD2 (6 bases each). Germline CDR1 SGHAT, CDR2 FQNNGV. Trimming cost V 4 bases and J 5 bases, with 8 bases left between them. The CDR3 sequence is 12 residues long. The CDR3 reads CASSWRGETQYF. As DNA, the CDR3 is TGTGCCAGCAGCTGGAGGGGGGAGACCCAGTACTTC. Full variable domain (rest looked up from reference TRBV11-2 and TRBJ2-5): EAGVAQSPRYKIIEKRQSVAFWCNPISGHATLYWYQQILGQGPKLLIQFQNNGVVDDSQLPKDRFSAERLKGVDSTLKIQPAKLEDSAVYLCASSWRGETQYFGPGTRLLVL.

The CDR3 sequence: CASSQDWQTSNQPQHF. CDR3 nucleotides: TGTGCCAGCAGCCAAGATTGGCAGACCAGCAATCAGCCCCAGCATTTT. The chain carries TRBV4-2 and TRBJ1-5; D is unresolved. The CDR3 totals 16 residues. With 0 bases removed from V and 1 base from J, the gap between germline ends came to 10 bases. From germline, CDR1 is LGHNA and CDR2 YNFKEQ.

The genes are TRBV28 and TRBJ2-1; D is unresolved. Germline V gene data show CDR1 as MDHEN and CDR2 as SYDVKM. CDR3 size: 14 residues. Trimming removed 6 bases at V and 9 bases at J, with 18 bases between. CDR3: CASSPPAEASEQFF. CDR3 nucleotides: TGTGCCAGCAGCCCCCCAGCTGAGGCGAGTGAGCAGTTCTTC.

V usage is TRBV7-2 and J usage is TRBJ2-3, with D unresolved. In germline, CDR1 is SGHTA, CDR2 FQGNSA. Trimming removed 5 bases at V and 10 bases at J, with 16 bases between. CDR3 size: 13 residues. Here the CDR3 reads CASSHTHVPSQYF. The CDR3 DNA reads as TGTGCCAGCAGCCATACCCATGTTCCATCGCAGTATTTT.

The genes are TRBV28 and TRBJ2-7; the D is unclear. Trimming removed 5 bases from V and 1 base from J, with 18 bases in between. Germline V gene data show CDR1 as MDHEN and CDR2 as SYDVKM. The CDR3 has 16 amino acids. The DNA for the CDR3 is TGTGCCAGCAGTCCTATCCAGACGGCCGGGTCCTACGAGCAGTACTTC. It yields the protein CASSPIQTAGSYEQYF.

This chain uses TRBV28 with TRBJ2-2; D gene ambiguous. CDR1 is MDHEN, CDR2 SYDVKM, per germline. Trimming stripped 3 bases from V and 3 bases from J, with 5 bases between. The CDR3 is made up of 13 amino acids. The CDR3 nucleotides are TGTGCCAGCAGTTTTCCCCACACCGGGGAGCTGTTTTTT. This encodes CASSFPHTGELFF. Looking up the rest from reference TRBV28 and TRBJ2-2 gives the full variable domain: DVKVTQSSRYLVKRTGEKVFLECVQDMDHENMFWYRQDPGLGLRLIYFSYDVKMKEKGDIPEGYSVSREKKERFSLILESASTNQTSMYLCASSFPHTGELFFGEGSRLTVL.

V and J are TRBV5-1 and TRBJ2-7; 7 bases line up with TRBD2. The CDR3 is 13 residues long. CDR1 and CDR2 (germline): SGHRS, YFSETQ. V was clipped by 0 bases and J by 11 bases; unmatched bases: 8. The CDR3 sequence: CASSLDGVRGEYF. CDR3 nucleotide sequence: TGCGCCAGCAGCTTGGACGGGGTTCGGGGGGAGTACTTC.

The V and J genes are TRBV20-1 and TRBJ2-5; TRBD2 matches at 9 bases. The CDR3 extends over 11 amino acids. Germline CDR1 DFQATT, CDR2 SNEGSKA (reference sequence). Unmatched junction bases numbered 1, after V lost 6 bases and J lost 5 bases. CDR3 DNA sequence: TGCAGTGCGGGACTAGCTGAGACCCAGTACTTC. Translation gives CSAGLAETQYF.

This chain uses TRBV27 with TRBJ1-5; D unresolved. The CDR3 length is 16 residues. Trimming removed 5 bases from V and 2 bases from J, with 16 bases in between. Germline V gene sequence: CDR1 MNHEY, CDR2 SMNVEV (reference sequence). The CDR3 loop is CASSATGTWGNQPQHF. CDR3 sequence (DNA): TGTGCCAGCAGTGCAACGGGCACATGGGGCAATCAGCCCCAGCATTTT.

The rearrangement links TRBV5-6 to TRBJ2-7, with D perhaps TRBD2 (6 bases). This CDR3 has 15 residues. Germline V gene sequence: CDR1 SGHDT, CDR2 YYEEEE. V was pared by 5 bases and J by 0 bases, with 15 bases between. CDR3 protein: CASRSGLLSSYEQYF. DNA for the CDR3: TGTGCCAGCAGATCGGGACTCCTAAGCTCCTACGAGCAGTACTTC.

The V and J genes are TRBV19 and TRBJ1-1, with D uncertain. CDR3 size: 13 residues. Germline V CDR1 and CDR2: LNHDA, SQIVND (reference sequence). V dropped 5 bases and J dropped 5 bases, with 12 bases sitting between them. DNA for the CDR3: TGTGCCAGTAGTTTCCCTGGTATGACTGAAGCTTTCTTT. This translates into CASSFPGMTEAFF.

The rearrangement links TRBV5-4 to TRBJ2-1; D gene ambiguous. V was cut by 4 bases and J by 6 bases, with 20 bases left in between. Looked up from germline, CDR1 is SGHNT and CDR2 is YYREEE (reference sequence). The CDR3 extends over 16 amino acids. Here the CDR3 DNA reads TGTGCCAGCAGCAACGATAAGAGAGACTCTCGCAATGAGCAGTTCTTC. Encoded protein: CASSNDKRDSRNEQFF.

The V call is TRBV2, the J call TRBJ1-1; D is unresolved. CDR1 and CDR2 from the germline V gene are SNHLY and FYNNEI. The length of the CDR3 is 11 residues. Trimming removed 6 bases from V and 5 bases from J, with 7 bases in between. As DNA, the CDR3 is TGTGCCAGCAGGGGATTTACTGAAGCTTTCTTT. It specifies CASRGFTEAFF.

V is TRBV5-1 and J is TRBJ1-6; possibly TRBD1 for D (5 bases). Germline assignment: CDR1 SGHRS and CDR2 YFSETQ. The CDR3 is made up of 14 amino acids. With 2 bases removed from V and 6 bases from J, the gap between germline ends came to 9 bases. This chain's CDR3 is CASSFDSPNSPLHF. The CDR3 nucleotides read TGCGCCAGCAGCTTTGACAGCCCTAATTCACCCCTCCACTTT.

The V call is TRBV30, the J call TRBJ1-2; possibly TRBD1 for D (5 bases). Germline lookup yields CDR1 GTSNPN and CDR2 SVGIG (reference sequence). The CDR3 covers 15 residues. V gave up 2 bases and J gave up 3 bases, with 16 bases separating them. The CDR3 DNA sequence: TGTGCCTGGAGTCAAGGCCAGGGCTTAGACTATGGCTACACCTTC. This codes for CAWSQGQGLDYGYTF.

The genes are TRBV28 and TRBJ2-7; TRBD1 matches at 8 bases. The length of the CDR3 is 15 residues. Trimming at V came to 6 bases and at J to 0 bases, leaving 7 bases not matched to a gene. Germline assignment: CDR1 MDHEN and CDR2 SYDVKM. The CDR3: CASSPTGASSYEQYF. CDR3 in DNA: TGTGCCAGCAGCCCGACAGGGGCAAGCTCCTACGAGCAGTACTTC.

The V and J genes are TRBV19 and TRBJ1-1, with D possibly matching TRBD1 (5 bases). The CDR3 consists of 15 residues. V shed 3 bases and J shed 1 base, with 12 bases lying between them. Per germline, CDR1 LNHDA and CDR2 SQIVND (reference sequence). This CDR3 reads CASSISLQANTEAFF. The DNA for the CDR3 is TGTGCCAGTAGTATCAGTTTACAGGCGAACACTGAAGCTTTCTTT.

The chain carries TRBV6-1 and TRBJ2-7; TRBD1 matches 7 bases. The CDR3 extends over 15 amino acids. Germline loops: CDR1 MNHNS, CDR2 SASEGT. V lost 0 bases and J lost 3; bases outside the gene matches: 5. In nucleotides, the CDR3 is TGTGCCAGCAGTGAAGCGAGGGGGCAGCTCTACGAGCAGTACTTC. It is translated as CASSEARGQLYEQYF.

This chain uses TRBV7-9 with TRBJ2-1; 11 bases align to TRBD2. The CDR3 has 15 amino acids. Germline V lookup: CDR1 SEHNR, CDR2 FQNEAQ (reference sequence). V gave up 3 bases and J gave up 4 bases; unmatched junction bases: 2. Written as DNA, the CDR3 is TGTGCCAGCAGCTTTGGGACTAGCGGATACAATGAGCAGTTCTTC. Protein: CASSFGTSGYNEQFF.

The rearrangement uses TRBV28 and TRBJ2-3; D unresolved. This CDR3 has 14 residues. V was shortened by 10 bases and J by 0 bases, with 14 bases between the two germline ends. CDR1 and CDR2 (germline): MDHEN, SYDVKM. The DNA for the CDR3 is TGTGCCACCAAAAGGGCAGCTAGCACAGATACGCAGTATTTT. It encodes CATKRAASTDTQYF. The whole variable domain, remainder taken from reference TRBV28 and TRBJ2-3, is DVKVTQSSRYLVKRTGEKVFLECVQDMDHENMFWYRQDPGLGLRLIYFSYDVKMKEKGDIPEGYSVSREKKERFSLILESASTNQTSMYLCATKRAASTDTQYFGPGTRLTVL.

The rearrangement joins TRBV28 to TRBJ1-6, with a possible D match to TRBD1 (6 bases). The germline V and J ends were trimmed by 10 bases and 8 bases, with 18 bases remaining between them. Germline CDR1 and CDR2: MDHEN and SYDVKM. The CDR3 contains 14 residues. The CDR3 DNA reads as TGTGCCATACTTCCAGGGGAGGAACATTCACCCCTCCACTTT. Translation gives CAILPGEEHSPLHF.

This clone was observed once. This chain connects TRBV9 to TRBJ2-1; D not certain. The V gene lost 1 base and the J gene lost 6 bases, with 11 bases spanning the gap. The CDR3 covers 14 residues. CDR1 is SGDLS, CDR2 YYNGEE, per germline. The CDR3 sequence is CASSVSVMINEQFF. The CDR3 bases are TGTGCCAGCAGCGTATCGGTGATGATCAATGAGCAGTTCTTC.

This clone was seen a handful of times. The chain couples TRBV18 to TRBJ1-2, with 7 bases fitting TRBD1. CDR1 and CDR2 from the germline V gene are KGHSH and LQKENI. With V trimmed by 3 bases and J by 4 bases, 8 bases remained unmatched. CDR3 length: 15 amino acids. The CDR3 is CASSPGGGRTYGYTF. Here the CDR3 DNA reads TGTGCCAGCTCACCGGGAGGGGGCCGAACCTATGGCTACACCTTC. The variable domain in full, with the rest retrieved from reference TRBV18 and TRBJ1-2, is NAGVMQNPRHLVRRRGQEARLRCSPMKGHSHVYWYRQLPEEGLKFMVYLQKENIIDESGMPKERFSAEFPKEGPSILRIQQVVRGDSAAYFCASSPGGGRTYGYTFGSGTRLTVV.

The chain recombines TRBV6-1 with TRBJ2-7; D may be TRBD1 (5 bases). Germline V gives CDR1 MNHNS, CDR2 SASEGT. Between the trimmed V and J ends, which lost 1 base and 7 bases, there was a span of 20 bases. The CDR3 runs to 16 residues. CDR3 amino acids: CASSEVSLLAGREQYF. CDR3 DNA: TGTGCCAGCAGTGAAGTTTCTTTGTTGGCAGGGCGGGAGCAGTACTTC.

This sequence joins TRBV27 and TRBJ2-5; no clear D. Germline values: CDR1 MNHEY, CDR2 SMNVEV (reference sequence). This CDR3 is 13 amino acids long. V gave up 3 bases and J gave up 4 bases, with 9 bases separating them. DNA of the CDR3: TGTGCCAGCAGTTTGTCCTATCGAGAGACCCAGTACTTC. This encodes CASSLSYRETQYF.

This sequence joins TRBV28 and TRBJ2-7; 9 bases fit TRBD1. The V segment lost 5 bases and the J segment 0 bases; nucleotides outside the gene matches: 5. The CDR3 totals 15 residues. Germline loops: CDR1 MDHEN, CDR2 SYDVKM. The CDR3 nucleotides read TGTGCCAGCAGTCGCGACAGGGGGTTCTCCTACGAGCAGTACTTC. This codes for CASSRDRGFSYEQYF.

The gene calls are TRBV20-1 and TRBJ1-1; D is unclear. V lost 6 bases and J 6 bases, leaving 11 bases between the germline ends. CDR1 is DFQATT, CDR2 SNEGSKA, per germline (reference sequence). CDR3 length: 11 residues. CDR3 sequence (DNA): TGCAGTGCAAGTACTTCGCCTGAAGCTTTCTTT. Translated: CSASTSPEAFF.

J is TRBJ2-7 and V is TRBV7-3, with 7 nucleotides matching TRBD2. The V segment lost 1 base and the J segment 1 base; nucleotides outside the gene matches: 13. The CDR3 totals 18 residues. CDR1 SGHTA and CDR2 FQGTGA come from the germline V gene. The CDR3 spells CASSLKLSNWTSSYEQYF. The CDR3 nucleotides are TGTGCCAGCAGCTTAAAGTTGAGCAATTGGACTAGTTCCTACGAGCAGTACTTC.

This clone appeared once. The chain joins TRBV4-3 to TRBJ2-7; 8 bases are shared with TRBD2. Germline V CDR1 and CDR2: LGHNA, YSLEER. This CDR3 is 14 amino acids long. V dropped 4 bases and J dropped 0; count of bases not matched to a gene: 2. The chain's CDR3 is CASSPSGYSYEQYF. The DNA for the CDR3 is TGCGCCAGCAGCCCTAGCGGGTACTCCTACGAGCAGTACTTC.

With regard to this clone: The sample contains more than one DNA sequence encoding this CDR3. This chain connects TRBV9 to TRBJ1-5; D is unresolved. This CDR3 is 15 amino acids long. Germline lookup yields CDR1 SGDLS and CDR2 YYNGEE. V was pared by 0 bases and J by 2 bases, with 9 bases between. CDR3 in DNA: TGTGCCAGCAGCGTAGGGGGAATAGGCAATCAGCCCCAGCATTTT. It specifies CASSVGGIGNQPQHF.